Following are 2 T cell receptor beta chains from one sample sequenced in a study of blood T cell repertoires in COVID-19. Some clones are missing from TCRdb's copy, which holds only in-frame ones; the method was immunoSEQ multiplex PCR. The data contain over 200,000 clones, more than 70% of them singletons. The sequenced material came from peripheral blood. The receptor source for this set is a woman aged 40 to 50 who had recovered from COVID-19.

The rearrangement joins TRBV7-2 to TRBJ2-7; TRBD1 matches at 8 bases. This CDR3 is built from 15 residues. Germline CDR1 SGHTA, CDR2 FQGNSA. The V gene end was trimmed by 5 bases and the J gene end by 5 bases; junction bases not matched to a gene: 11. CDR3 amino acids: CASSPGGLQGNEQYF. The CDR3 DNA reads TGTGCCAGCAGCCCAGGGGGCTTACAGGGGAACGAGCAGTACTTC.

This chain joins TRBV9 and TRBJ2-7, with TRBD2 matching 11 bases. This CDR3 contains 15 residues. The germline gives CDR1 SGDLS, CDR2 YYNGEE. With 0 bases clipped from V and 6 bases from J, the junction kept 5 bases outside the gene matches. CDR3 sequence: CASSVVPGTSGEQYF. The CDR3 DNA reads as TGTGCCAGCAGCGTAGTCCCCGGGACTAGCGGCGAGCAGTACTTC.